Listed below are T cell receptor beta chains from one sample, sequenced in a study of blood T cell repertoires in COVID-19. TCRdb's copy holds only in-frame clones and misses some; the assay was immunoSEQ multiplex PCR. The profile covers about 170,000 clones, with 70% to 85% appearing a single time and about 12% taken by the ten largest. Sequencing was carried out using PBMCs or T cells enriched from blood (not recorded which). These receptors were collected from a man aged 45-60 years who had recovered from COVID-19. Both conserved end residues are part of each CDR3. A D gene is named only where the DNA matches it firmly. Some rows have no size entry. The others give once, few or many, or a class for an expanded clone.

clone size: once
D gene: TRBD1
J gene: TRBJ2-7
V gene: TRBV9
CDR3 protein: CASSVGPPSGTGHSYEQYF
CDR3 DNA: TGTGCCAGCAGCGTAGGCCCGCCCTCCGGGACAGGCCATTCCTACGAGCAGTACTTC

clone size: .
D gene: .
J gene: TRBJ2-1
V gene: TRBV4-1
CDR3 protein: CASSQLGDKTNEQFF
CDR3 DNA: TGCGCCAGCAGCCAATTGGGGGACAAGACCAATGAGCAGTTCTTC

clone size: few
D gene: TRBD1
J gene: TRBJ1-3
V gene: TRBV5-4
CDR3 protein: CASSPDRGTGNTIYF
CDR3 DNA: TGTGCCAGCAGCCCGGACAGGGGGACTGGAAACACCATATATTTT

clone size: few
D gene: .
J gene: TRBJ2-2
V gene: TRBV20-1
CDR3 protein: CSASSGQNTGELFF
CDR3 DNA: TGCAGTGCTAGTTCGGGACAAAACACCGGGGAGCTGTTTTTT

clone size: .
D gene: .
J gene: TRBJ1-1
V gene: TRBV23-1
CDR3 protein: CASSRTEAFF
CDR3 DNA: TGCGCCAGCTCACGGACTGAAGCTTTCTTT

clone size: .
D gene: .
J gene: TRBJ2-5
V gene: TRBV20-1
CDR3 protein: CSASNPTGEGETQYF
CDR3 DNA: TGCAGTGCTAGTAATCCGACAGGGGAGGGAGAGACCCAGTACTTC

clone size: .
D gene: TRBD1
J gene: TRBJ1-1
V gene: TRBV4-3
CDR3 protein: CASSPDSPGTGVTEAFF
CDR3 DNA: TGCGCCAGCAGTCCCGACAGCCCCGGGACAGGGGTCACTGAAGCTTTCTTT

clone size: few
D gene: .
J gene: TRBJ1-2
V gene: TRBV28
CDR3 protein: CASSWGGSGYTF
CDR3 DNA: TGTGCCAGCAGTTGGGGGGGATCTGGCTACACCTTC

clone size: few
D gene: TRBD2
J gene: TRBJ2-3
V gene: TRBV7-6
CDR3 protein: CASSSSTSGGITDTQYF
CDR3 DNA: TGTGCCAGCAGCTCCTCGACTAGCGGGGGAATCACAGATACGCAGTATTTT

clone size: .
D gene: .
J gene: TRBJ2-3
V gene: TRBV5-1
CDR3 protein: CASSLARQLGDTQYF
CDR3 DNA: TGCGCCAGCAGCTTGGCCAGGCAACTAGGTGATACGCAGTATTTT

clone size: .
D gene: TRBD2
J gene: TRBJ2-7
V gene: TRBV4-1
CDR3 protein: CASSQVILAANYEQYF
CDR3 DNA: TGCGCCAGCAGCCAAGTTATCCTAGCGGCGAACTACGAGCAGTACTTC

clone size: .
D gene: .
J gene: TRBJ2-7
V gene: TRBV5-5
CDR3 protein: CASSLGSHRVYEQYF
CDR3 DNA: TGTGCCAGCAGCTTGGGGTCGCACAGGGTCTACGAGCAGTACTTC

clone size: .
D gene: .
J gene: TRBJ1-1
V gene: TRBV7-8
CDR3 protein: CASSPTLVSKNTEAFF
CDR3 DNA: TGTGCCAGCAGCCCAACCCTTGTGTCTAAGAACACTGAAGCTTTCTTT

clone size: .
D gene: TRBD1
J gene: TRBJ2-7
V gene: TRBV7-2
CDR3 protein: CASSLLGGTGAYEQYF
CDR3 DNA: TGTGCCAGCAGCCTACTAGGCGGGACAGGGGCCTACGAGCAGTACTTC

clone size: .
D gene: .
J gene: TRBJ1-6
V gene: TRBV4-3
CDR3 protein: CASSQDELTGNSPLHF
CDR3 DNA: TGCGCCAGCAGCCAAGATGAATTGACGGGTAATTCACCCCTCCACTTT

clone size: .
D gene: .
J gene: TRBJ1-2
V gene: TRBV19
CDR3 protein: CASSKDRSNYGYTF
CDR3 DNA: TGTGCCAGTAGCAAGGACAGATCTAACTATGGCTACACCTTC

clone size: .
D gene: .
J gene: TRBJ2-3
V gene: TRBV18
CDR3 protein: CASSAGLSTDTQYF
CDR3 DNA: TGTGCCAGCTCTGCGGGACTCTCCACAGATACGCAGTATTTT

clone size: .
D gene: .
J gene: TRBJ1-5
V gene: TRBV28
CDR3 protein: CASSLVVAGNQPQHF
CDR3 DNA: TGTGCCAGCAGTTTGGTGGTGGCGGGCAATCAGCCCCAGCATTTT

clone size: .
D gene: .
J gene: TRBJ1-2
V gene: TRBV30
CDR3 protein: CAWRRADGYTF
CDR3 DNA: TGTGCCTGGCGCAGAGCGGACGGCTACACCTTC

clone size: .
D gene: .
J gene: TRBJ1-5
V gene: TRBV5-5
CDR3 protein: CASREGLSNQPQHF
CDR3 DNA: TGTGCCAGCAGGGAGGGCCTTAGCAATCAGCCCCAGCATTTT

clone size: .
D gene: .
J gene: TRBJ1-3
V gene: TRBV29-1
CDR3 protein: CSVGIAASGNTIYF
CDR3 DNA: TGCAGCGTTGGAATAGCAGCCTCCGGAAACACCATATATTTT

clone size: .
D gene: .
J gene: TRBJ1-2
V gene: TRBV10-3
CDR3 protein: CAIRGGTPGGSSGYGYTF
CDR3 DNA: TGTGCCATCAGGGGAGGGACACCCGGTGGCTCGAGTGGCTATGGCTACACCTTC

clone size: .
D gene: TRBD1
J gene: TRBJ1-2
V gene: TRBV19
CDR3 protein: CASGTGVYSAGYTF
CDR3 DNA: TGTGCCAGTGGGACAGGGGTGTATAGCGCTGGCTACACCTTC

clone size: .
D gene: .
J gene: TRBJ2-1
V gene: TRBV9
CDR3 protein: CASSVGAATYNEQFF
CDR3 DNA: TGTGCCAGCAGCGTAGGCGCAGCGACCTACAATGAGCAGTTCTTC

clone size: .
D gene: .
J gene: TRBJ1-4
V gene: TRBV11-2
CDR3 protein: CASSLVPGLGEKLFF
CDR3 DNA: TGTGCCAGCAGCTTGGTCCCGGGACTTGGTGAAAAACTGTTTTTT

clone size: .
D gene: TRBD1
J gene: TRBJ2-7
V gene: TRBV11-2
CDR3 protein: CASSLGRGQGLF
CDR3 DNA: TGTGCCAGCAGCTTAGGGCGGGGACAGGGATTGTTC

clone size: .
D gene: TRBD1
J gene: TRBJ1-1
V gene: TRBV2
CDR3 protein: CASRVGQGFPEAFF
CDR3 DNA: TGTGCCAGCAGGGTGGGACAGGGGTTCCCTGAAGCTTTCTTT

clone size: once
D gene: TRBD2
J gene: TRBJ2-2
V gene: TRBV6-1
CDR3 protein: CASSGGLAGGTGELFF
CDR3 DNA: TGTGCCAGCAGTGGGGGACTAGCGGGGGGCACCGGGGAGCTGTTTTTT

clone size: .
D gene: .
J gene: TRBJ1-1
V gene: TRBV25-1
CDR3 protein: CASSPPARGPNNTEAFF
CDR3 DNA: TGTGCCAGCAGTCCTCCGGCCAGGGGACCCAACAACACTGAAGCTTTCTTT

clone size: .
D gene: TRBD1
J gene: TRBJ1-3
V gene: TRBV5-6
CDR3 protein: CASSLEQGGGNTIYF
CDR3 DNA: TGTGCCAGCAGCTTGGAACAGGGGGGAGGAAACACCATATATTTT

clone size: .
D gene: TRBD2
J gene: TRBJ2-3
V gene: TRBV3-1/TRBV3-2
CDR3 protein: CASSPGLAGVFADTQYF
CDR3 DNA: TGTGCCAGCAGCCCTGGACTAGCGGGGGTATTTGCAGATACGCAGTATTTT